These T cell receptor beta chains were read from a single sample in a study of blood T cell repertoires in COVID-19. Only in-frame clones appear in the TCRdb table, and some are missing; sequencing was by immunoSEQ multiplex PCR. The sample includes about 210,000 clones, 85% of them seen just once. Input material: peripheral blood. These receptors all stem from a woman in her seventies with COVID-19, enrolled during active disease. CDR3s include the opening cysteine and the closing phenylalanine or tryptophan. The D gene is left open where the match is weak. Some rows have no size entry. The others give once, few or many, or a class for an expanded clone.

CSASMSSGNTIYF,TGCAGTGCTAGTATGAGCTCTGGAAACACCATATATTTT,TRBJ1-3,13,NA,NA,TRBV20-1
CASSPPLQNTEAFF,TGTGCCAGCTCACCACCTTTACAGAACACTGAAGCTTTCTTT,TRBJ1-1,14,NA,NA,TRBV18
CASSYSGGNQPQHF,TGTGCCAGCAGTTACAGCGGTGGCAATCAGCCCCAGCATTTT,TRBJ1-5,14,NA,NA,TRBV6-5
CASSPRQGRETQYF,TGTGCCAGCAGTCCCCGACAGGGGAGAGAGACCCAGTACTTC,TRBJ2-5,14,NA,TRBD1,TRBV27
CASSLVGPLRGYTF,TGTGCCAGCAGCTTAGTGGGGCCGCTCCGTGGCTACACCTTC,TRBJ1-2,14,NA,NA,TRBV7-9
CASTARSGEKLFF,TGTGCCAGCACCGCGAGGTCTGGTGAAAAACTGTTTTTT,TRBJ1-4,13,few,NA,TRBV7-2
CATMVTRGSNYGYTF,TGTGCCACTATGGTTACCAGGGGTAGTAACTATGGCTACACCTTC,TRBJ1-2,15,NA,NA,TRBV15
CASSLRAGTSGGETQYF,TGTGCCAGCAGCTTAAGGGCCGGGACTAGCGGAGGGGAGACCCAGTACTTC,TRBJ2-5,17,NA,TRBD2,TRBV5-4
CASSMRLAAPQETQYF,TGTGCCAGTAGTATGAGGCTAGCGGCCCCCCAAGAGACCCAGTACTTC,TRBJ2-5,16,NA,TRBD2,TRBV19
CASSLTGEWGQPQHF,TGTGCCAGCAGCCTAACAGGGGAATGGGGTCAGCCCCAGCATTTT,TRBJ1-5,15,NA,TRBD1,TRBV7-2
CASSKGLADYNEQFF,TGTGCCAGCAGCAAAGGGCTAGCGGATTACAATGAGCAGTTCTTC,TRBJ2-1,15,NA,TRBD2,TRBV11-2
CSVAGGPGNTIYF,TGCAGCGTTGCGGGGGGCCCTGGAAACACCATATATTTT,TRBJ1-3,13,NA,NA,TRBV29-1
CASSYEGRNQPQHF,TGTGCCAGCAGTTACGAGGGGAGGAATCAGCCCCAGCATTTT,TRBJ1-5,14,NA,NA,TRBV6-5
CASSTGAGFVGELFF,TGTGCCAGTAGTACCGGGGCGGGATTTGTCGGGGAGCTGTTTTTT,TRBJ2-2,15,NA,NA,TRBV19
CASSWAGTGELFF,TGCGCCAGCAGCTGGGCGGGCACCGGGGAGCTGTTTTTT,TRBJ2-2,13,NA,NA,TRBV5-1
CASSGTGGIGYTF,TGTGCCAGCAGCGGGACAGGGGGAATTGGCTACACCTTC,TRBJ1-2,13,NA,TRBD1,TRBV5-5
CASSARTGSFNYGYTF,TGTGCCAGCAGTGCCCGGACAGGGAGTTTTAACTATGGCTACACCTTC,TRBJ1-2,16,NA,TRBD1,TRBV5-6
CASSRRAGGSREQFF,TGTGCCAGCAGCCGTCGGGCGGGAGGGTCCCGGGAGCAGTTCTTC,TRBJ2-1,15,NA,TRBD2,TRBV6-5
CASSQSGRISYEQYF,TGCGCCAGCAGTCAATCAGGCAGGATCTCCTACGAGCAGTACTTC,TRBJ2-7,15,NA,NA,TRBV23-1
CASSPRDSLSGEQYF,TGTGCCAGCTCACCCCGGGACAGCTTATCGGGCGAGCAGTACTTC,TRBJ2-7,15,NA,TRBD1,TRBV18
CASSQVPRLNTEAFF,TGTGCCAGCAGCCAAGTCCCCAGGCTGAACACTGAAGCTTTCTTT,TRBJ1-1,15,NA,NA,TRBV3-1/TRBV3-2
CASSYRDSSSPLHF,TGTGCCAGCAGTTATCGGGACAGCAGTTCACCCCTCCACTTT,TRBJ1-6,14,NA,TRBD1,TRBV27
CASSPGTAIQPQHF,TGTGCCAGCAGCCCCGGGACAGCAATTCAGCCCCAGCATTTT,TRBJ1-5,14,few,TRBD1,TRBV7-2
CASSLNLGIPYEQYF,TGTGCCAGCAGCTTAAACCTCGGGATCCCCTACGAGCAGTACTTC,TRBJ2-7,15,NA,NA,TRBV7-2
CASTVVRGEQQYF,TGTGCCAGCACCGTCGTCCGCGGGGAGCAGCAGTACTTC,TRBJ2-7,13,NA,NA,TRBV7-2
CASSLPRGLGEQFF,TGTGCCAGCAGCTTGCCCCGGGGTCTCGGTGAGCAGTTCTTC,TRBJ2-1,14,NA,NA,TRBV5-4
CASSHGQDGYTF,TGTGCCAGCAGCCACGGACAGGATGGCTACACCTTC,TRBJ1-2,12,NA,TRBD1,TRBV11-1
CASSRRYSGSGTGELFF,TGTGCCAGCAGCCGCCGGTATAGCGGGAGTGGAACCGGGGAGCTGTTTTTT,TRBJ2-2,17,NA,TRBD2,TRBV14
CASTKSSMNTEAFF,TGTGCCAGCACCAAATCAAGCATGAACACTGAAGCTTTCTTT,TRBJ1-1,14,NA,NA,TRBV28
CASSRQGAYGYTF,TGTGCCAGCAGCCGTCAGGGGGCGTACGGCTACACCTTC,TRBJ1-2,13,NA,TRBD1,TRBV12-3/TRBV12-4
CARPRGILITEAFF,TGTGCCCGACCCCGAGGCATTTTAATAACTGAAGCTTTCTTT,TRBJ1-1,14,NA,NA,TRBV2
CSVERGGQSYGYTF,TGCAGCGTTGAACGGGGCGGACAGAGTTATGGCTACACCTTC,TRBJ1-2,14,NA,NA,TRBV29-1
CASSASSGEQYF,TGTGCCAGCAGTGCTAGCTCCGGCGAGCAGTACTTC,TRBJ2-7,12,NA,NA,TRBV25-1
CSVERRVGELFF,TGCAGCGTTGAAAGGAGGGTGGGGGAGCTGTTTTTT,TRBJ2-2,12,few,NA,TRBV29-1
CASSIDQGGTSYTF,TGTGCCAGTAGTATAGATCAGGGGGGTACGAGCTACACCTTC,TRBJ1-2,14,NA,TRBD1,TRBV19
CASSSGQGLSNEQFF,TGTGCTAGCAGCTCTGGACAGGGCTTGTCCAATGAGCAGTTCTTC,TRBJ2-1,15,NA,TRBD1,TRBV7-7
CASSNRDYTGELFF,TGTGCCAGCAGCAATAGGGACTACACCGGGGAGCTGTTTTTT,TRBJ2-2,14,NA,NA,TRBV5-8
CASSSWTSGGKQYF,TGTGCCAGCAGCTCGTGGACTAGCGGGGGTAAGCAGTACTTC,TRBJ2-7,14,NA,TRBD2,TRBV5-6
CASSEYTGSGAEAFF,TGTGCCAGCAGTGAATATACGGGGTCTGGGGCTGAAGCTTTCTTT,TRBJ1-1,15,NA,NA,TRBV25-1
CASSLLAGVPTDTQYF,TGTGCCAGTAGTCTACTAGCGGGGGTCCCGACAGATACGCAGTATTTT,TRBJ2-3,16,NA,TRBD2,TRBV19
CASSPRTGEETQYF,TGTGCCAGCTCACCAAGAACAGGTGAAGAGACCCAGTACTTC,TRBJ2-5,14,NA,NA,TRBV18
CASSFAYEGNTIYF,TGTGCCAGCAGCTTTGCGTATGAGGGAAACACCATATATTTT,TRBJ1-3,14,NA,NA,TRBV7-8
CSVDPERYNEQFF,TGCAGCGTTGACCCTGAGCGGTACAATGAGCAGTTCTTC,TRBJ2-1,13,NA,NA,TRBV29-1
CASSLPGQGLETQYF,TGTGCCAGCAGCCTTCCGGGACAGGGGTTAGAGACCCAGTACTTC,TRBJ2-5,15,few,TRBD1,TRBV6-2/TRBV6-3
CASSPATNEKLFF,TGTGCCAGCAGCCCGGCAACTAATGAAAAACTGTTTTTT,TRBJ1-4,13,NA,NA,TRBV5-5